Reported below is one TCR beta chain. Trimming left V 5 bases short and J 5 bases short, with 6 bases between. Germline V lookup: CDR1 MGHDK, CDR2 SYGVNS. This CDR3 has 11 residues. This specimen comes from a study of control samples from healthy donors and cancer patients. The protocol was immunoSEQ multiplex PCR, while the TCRdb copy is restricted to in-frame clones and leaves out a portion. The sample lists about 86,000 clones; roughly nine tenths were seen once. This sequence joins TRBV25-1 and TRBJ1-2, with a tentative D call TRBD1 (5 bases). The sample was PBMCs. The receptor's source is a woman aged 45-65 years with colorectal cancer. The CDR3 sequence is CASSPGYGYTF. The CDR3 region has the DNA TGTGCCAGCAGTCCAGGGTATGGCTACACCTTC.